This TCR beta chain derives from a study of blood T cell repertoires in COVID-19. Authors' analysis steps: Reference gene primer amplification gave nucleated cell count estimates. The assay was immunoSEQ multiplex PCR, and TCRdb's table has in-frame clones only and misses some. D and trimming were read from the DNA, whereas the V and J calls and clone size are those reported in that table. This sample yields 88,000 or so clones, of which roughly 80% are seen a single time; roughly 22% belongs to the top ten. This clone has a handful of counts. The clonotype comes from a human donor in a cohort sampled during active COVID-19. Sequenced material: peripheral blood.

The CDR3 sequence is CASSPTLAGGDNEQFF. Here the CDR3 DNA reads TGTGCCAGTAGTCCCACCCTAGCGGGAGGAGACAATGAGCAGTTCTTC. This chain uses TRBV19 with TRBJ2-1; TRBD2 agrees at 11 bases. The CDR3 is 16 residues long. Germline loops: CDR1 LNHDA, CDR2 SQIVND (reference sequence). Trimming at V came to 5 bases and at J to 5 bases, leaving 8 bases not matched to a gene.